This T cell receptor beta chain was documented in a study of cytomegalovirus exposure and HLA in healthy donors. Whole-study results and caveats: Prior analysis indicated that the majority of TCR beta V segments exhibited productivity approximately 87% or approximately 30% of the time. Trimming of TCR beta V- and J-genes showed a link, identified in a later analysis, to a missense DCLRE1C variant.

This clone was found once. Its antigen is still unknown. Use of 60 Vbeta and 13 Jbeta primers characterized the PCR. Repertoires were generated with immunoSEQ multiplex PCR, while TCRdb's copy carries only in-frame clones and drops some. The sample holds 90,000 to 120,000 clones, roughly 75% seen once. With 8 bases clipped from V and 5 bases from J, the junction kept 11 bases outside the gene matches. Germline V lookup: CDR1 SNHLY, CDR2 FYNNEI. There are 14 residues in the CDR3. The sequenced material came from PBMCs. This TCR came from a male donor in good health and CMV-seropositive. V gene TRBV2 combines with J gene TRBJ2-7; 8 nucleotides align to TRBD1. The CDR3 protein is CASRPHLTGDEQYF. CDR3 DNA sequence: TGTGCCAGCCGCCCTCACCTGACAGGGGACGAGCAGTACTTC.